The 14 T cell receptor beta chains below were found in one sample sequenced in a study of blood T cell repertoires in COVID-19. Profiled with immunoSEQ multiplex PCR; TCRdb holds only in-frame clones, not every one. This sample has roughly 500,000 clones, with approximately 85% found just once. The sequencing sample was made of peripheral blood. The receptor source for this set is a human donor in a cohort sampled during active COVID-19.

The chain links TRBV19 to TRBJ1-1, with D possibly matching TRBD1 (5 bases). Trimming removed 5 bases at V and 0 bases at J, with 13 bases between. Per the germline V gene, CDR1 is LNHDA and CDR2 is SQIVND (reference sequence). This CDR3 is built from 15 residues. CDR3 protein: CASSRQGSMNTEAFF. CDR3 DNA: TGTGCCAGTAGTCGGCAGGGAAGTATGAACACTGAAGCTTTCTTT. Variable domain in full (rest from reference TRBV19 and TRBJ1-1): DGGITQSPKYLFRKEGQNVTLSCEQNLNHDAMYWYRQDPGQGLRLIYYSQIVNDFQKGDIAEGYSVSREKKESFPLTVTSAQKNPTAFYLCASSRQGSMNTEAFFGQGTRLTVV.

The chain uses TRBV5-6 and TRBJ1-1; tentative D call: TRBD1 (5 bases). V shed 0 bases and J shed 3 bases, with 21 bases lying between them. CDR3 length: 18 residues. Looked up from germline, CDR1 is SGHDT and CDR2 is YYEEEE. The CDR3 DNA follows: TGTGCCAGCAGCTTGGAAGATGTCGTGGGGCAGGGCGACACTGAAGCTTTCTTT. Protein: CASSLEDVVGQGDTEAFF.

This clone was counted between two and nine times. The chain employs TRBV11-2 and TRBJ1-2, with D possibly TRBD1 on 6 matching bases. The germline V and J ends were trimmed by 5 bases and 4 bases, with 14 bases remaining between them. The CDR3 runs 14 residues. Per germline, CDR1 SGHAT and CDR2 FQNNGV. CDR3 in DNA: TGTGCCAGCAGCCGAGGACAGCCCGTCTATGGCTACACCTTC. It encodes CASSRGQPVYGYTF.

The chain carries TRBV11-2 and TRBJ1-2; D not certain. CDR3 length: 13 amino acids. Looked up from germline, CDR1 is SGHAT and CDR2 is FQNNGV. V lost 6 bases and J lost 4, with 12 bases in between. In nucleotides, the CDR3 is TGTGCCAGCAGTGGAGGACGTTCCTATGGCTACACCTTC. As protein: CASSGGRSYGYTF.

The chain's CDR3 is CACKPGMTEAFF. The CDR3 bases are TGTGCCTGTAAACCCGGGATGACTGAAGCTTTCTTT. This rearrangement joins TRBV30 to TRBJ1-1; D gene uncertain. The CDR3 consists of 12 residues. The germline CDR1 and CDR2 sequences are GTSNPN and SVGIG (reference sequence). V was cut by 6 bases and J by 5 bases, with 13 bases left in between.

This chain uses TRBV2 with TRBJ2-1; 7 bases align to TRBD2. The V gene end was trimmed by 6 bases and the J gene end by 7 bases; junction bases not matched to a gene: 6. Per germline, CDR1 SNHLY and CDR2 FYNNEI. This CDR3 has 13 amino acids. The CDR3 region has the DNA TGTGCCAGCAGGGGGGACTACTCAAATGAGCAGTTCTTC. Translation: CASRGDYSNEQFF.

V gene TRBV5-1 combines with J gene TRBJ2-5; TRBD2 matches 7 bases. The germline V gene encodes CDR1 SGHRS and CDR2 YFSETQ. This CDR3 comprises 14 residues. With 4 bases clipped from V and 5 bases from J, the junction kept 8 bases outside the gene matches. CDR3 sequence reads: CASSTLGGMETQYF. In nucleotides, the CDR3 is TGCGCCAGCAGCACTCTGGGAGGGATGGAGACCCAGTACTTC.

The rearrangement joins TRBV2 to TRBJ2-2, with TRBD2 matching 7 bases. The CDR3 loop spans 15 amino acids. Germline trimming cut 8 bases from V and 4 bases from J; bases unmatched to any gene: 10. The germline V gene has CDR1 SNHLY and CDR2 FYNNEI. Written as DNA, the CDR3 is TGTGCCAGCTCCAGGACTAGAACGGGCACCGGGGAGCTGTTTTTT. This translates into CASSRTRTGTGELFF.

The V call is TRBV11-2, the J call TRBJ2-2; 12 bases fit TRBD2. The junction had 5 bases not matched to a gene; V was cut back by 2 bases and J by 7 bases. From germline, CDR1 is SGHAT and CDR2 FQNNGV. This CDR3 contains 16 residues. In DNA form, the CDR3 reads TGTGCCAGCAGCTTACTAGCGGGAGGGCCGATCGGGGAGCTGTTTTTT. Its protein is CASSLLAGGPIGELFF.

This chain links TRBV9 with TRBJ1-2; D perhaps matches TRBD1 (5 bases). Germline V gene sequence: CDR1 SGDLS, CDR2 YYNGEE. The CDR3 has 15 residues. Trimming cost V 0 bases and J 2 bases, with 11 bases left between them. The chain's CDR3 is CASSVGDRPNYGYTF. In nucleotides, the CDR3 is TGTGCCAGCAGCGTAGGTGACAGACCCAACTATGGCTACACCTTC.

Note on this clone: The sample has other DNA sequences that encode this CDR3 too. V usage is TRBV30 and J usage is TRBJ1-4, with TRBD1 identical over 7 bases. There are 13 residues in the CDR3. Germline values: CDR1 GTSNPN, CDR2 SVGIG (reference sequence). The trim removed 2 bases at V and 6 bases at J, leaving 3 bases unmatched. CDR3 region: CAWSRGRDEKLFF. The CDR3, as DNA: TGTGCCTGGAGTAGGGGGCGGGATGAAAAACTGTTTTTT.

The gene calls are TRBV5-1 and TRBJ1-1, with 7 nucleotides matching TRBD1. This CDR3 comprises 14 residues. The trim removed 2 bases at V and 5 bases at J, leaving 6 bases unmatched. The V gene's germline CDR1 is SGHRS and CDR2 YFSETQ. The CDR3 DNA reads TGCGCCAGCAGCTTCCAGGGGGGTACGACTGAAGCTTTCTTT. Translation: CASSFQGGTTEAFF. The whole variable domain, filled in from reference TRBV5-1 and TRBJ1-1, reads KAGVTQTPRYLIKTRGQQVTLSCSPISGHRSVSWYQQTPGQGLQFLFEYFSETQRNKGNFPGRFSGRQFSNSRSEMNVSTLELGDSALYLCASSFQGGTTEAFFGQGTRLTVV.

This clone turned up a few times. This chain links TRBV30 with TRBJ1-3; a possible D gene is TRBD1 (6 bases). The ends were cut back, 4 bases at V and 4 bases at J, with 11 bases in the middle. Germline V lookup: CDR1 GTSNPN, CDR2 SVGIG (reference sequence). This CDR3 comprises 13 residues. For the CDR3, the DNA is TGTGCCTGGAATGCCGGGACAGGAAACACCATATATTTT. Its translation: CAWNAGTGNTIYF.

This clone was seen only once. The chain has TRBV28 and TRBJ2-5; D is perhaps TRBD1 (7 bases). V was cut by 6 bases and J by 5 bases, with 13 bases left in between. The CDR3 is made up of 13 amino acids. Germline V CDR1 and CDR2: MDHEN, SYDVKM. The CDR3 DNA follows: TGTGCCAGCAGACGACAGGGAGGCGAGACCCAGTACTTC. It codes for CASRRQGGETQYF.